This TCR beta chain appears in the sequencing data of a study of blood T cell repertoires in COVID-19. The overall study: PBMCs, B-cell-depleted T cells, or T cells provided the cDNA or gDNA that made up the material.

Adults between about 18 and 95 years of age took part from 24 US areas. Participant-reported clinical history was the basis for cohort assignment. Exposed enrollees had met someone with a PCR-confirmed or clinician-diagnosed COVID-19 case at some point within the 2 weeks before study entry. This table comes from immunoSEQ multiplex PCR, and its TCRdb copy is limited to in-frame clones, with some not included. The table includes 320,000 or so clones, around 85% detected once. Sequencing was done on a sample of PBMCs or T cells enriched from blood (not recorded which). This receptor was obtained from a woman in her 30s who had been exposed to COVID-19.

CDR3: CASSITQGAQTQYF. In DNA form, the CDR3 reads TGTGCCAGCAGCATAACACAGGGGGCTCAGACCCAGTACTTC. The rearrangement joins TRBV7-9 to TRBJ2-5; 9 bases align to TRBD1. V lost 5 bases and J lost 6; bases outside the gene matches: 7. Germline V gene data show CDR1 as SEHNR and CDR2 as FQNEAQ (reference sequence). The CDR3 is made up of 14 amino acids.